Each of the 11 T cell receptor beta chains below was sequenced from the same sample in a study of cytomegalovirus exposure and HLA in healthy donors. Primers included in the PCR were 60 Vbeta and 13 Jbeta primers. Clones were read by immunoSEQ multiplex PCR, and TCRdb kept only the in-frame ones, dropping some. The data hold about 73,000 clones, with approximately 61% observed a single time. Sequences were obtained from PBMCs. The receptors here all came from a woman in her forties or fifties in good health and CMV-seropositive.

The V call is TRBV6-1, the J call TRBJ1-5; 7 bases align to TRBD1. V shed 4 bases, J shed 4 bases, and the junction held 7 bases outside the gene matches. In germline, CDR1 is MNHNS, CDR2 SASEGT. The CDR3 spans 15 residues. CDR3 DNA sequence: TGTGCCAGCAGTGCTGTCCAGGGGGAAAATCAGCCCCAGCATTTT. This encodes CASSAVQGENQPQHF.

Written as DNA, the CDR3 is TGTGCCAGCAGTGAAGGTAGAGGTTTCGGTACGCAGTATTTT. Residues: CASSEGRGFGTQYF. V is TRBV6-4 and J is TRBJ2-3, with D uncertain. V lost 3 bases and J lost 8, with 15 bases in between. Germline V gene sequence: CDR1 MRHNA, CDR2 SNTAGT. CDR3 length: 14 residues.

In its sample, this clone was seen a few times. V gene TRBV7-9 combines with J gene TRBJ2-2, with 8 positions matching TRBD1. The CDR3 runs 15 residues. With 5 bases clipped from V and 4 bases from J, the junction kept 6 bases outside the gene matches. Germline CDR1 SEHNR, CDR2 FQNEAQ (reference sequence). As DNA, the CDR3 is TGTGCCAGCAGCCTCCCTACAGGGGGCACCGGGGAGCTGTTTTTT. It translates to CASSLPTGGTGELFF.

Concerning this clone: The final CDR3 position lacks the conserved phenylalanine or tryptophan, pointing to a likely read error. The DNA is left out, because the CDR3 cannot be placed on it with certainty; the CDR3 is given as TCRdb lists it. The chain uses TRBV19 and TRBJ2-6; the table's D call of TRBD1 was not tested on the DNA. In germline, CDR1 is LNHDA, CDR2 SQIVND (reference sequence). A total of 12 residues make up the CDR3, ends included. This CDR3 is CASSMGRDRQHR.

Worth noting for this clone: A read error may account for a junction end that differs from germline. This sequence joins TRBV6-5 and TRBJ1-1, with D possibly TRBD1 on 5 matching bases. In germline, CDR1 is MNHEY, CDR2 SVGAGI. This CDR3 region has 15 residues. The CDR3 loop reads CASNPEARQNTEAFF. For the CDR3, the DNA is TGTGCCAGCAACCCTGAGGCCCGACAGAACACTGAGGCTTTCTTT.

This clone has only a few counts. The genes are TRBV9 and TRBJ1-4; 9 bases match TRBD1. Germline values: CDR1 SGDLS, CDR2 YYNGEE. The CDR3 length is 14 residues. J lost 5 bases, V lost 6 bases, and 5 bases had no gene match. DNA of the CDR3: TGTGCCAGCAAAGCCGGGACAGGGAATGAAAAACTGTTTTTT. Protein sequence: CASKAGTGNEKLFF.

This clone has more than one count but fewer than ten. The chain recombines TRBV10-3 with TRBJ2-5, with D maybe TRBD2 (6 bases). The V end was cut by 6 bases, the J end by 7 bases, with 12 bases between. CDR3 length equals 12 residues. From germline, CDR1 is ENHRY and CDR2 SYGVKD. This chain's CDR3 is CAIREGRGTQYF. The CDR3 DNA is TGTGCCATCAGGGAGGGCCGGGGGACCCAGTACTTC.

This chain connects TRBV6-1 to TRBJ1-4; D possibly corresponds to TRBD1 (5 bases). V was trimmed by 0 bases and J by 10 bases, leaving 18 bases between them. Germline V gene sequence: CDR1 MNHNS, CDR2 SASEGT. The CDR3 consists of 16 residues. The CDR3 bases are TGTGCCAGCAGTGAAGCTGAGGCAACAGGCGATGGAAAACTGTTTTTT. This encodes CASSEAEATGDGKLFF.

V gene TRBV10-3 combines with J gene TRBJ2-3; 7 positions agree with TRBD2. CDR3 size: 16 residues. From germline, CDR1 is ENHRY and CDR2 SYGVKD. The ends lost 0 bases at V and 1 base at J; junction bases unmatched: 4. The CDR3 coding sequence is TGTGCCATCAGTGAGTCGGGTCGGGGGGGCACAGATACGCAGTATTTT. Translated: CAISESGRGGTDTQYF.

The gene calls are TRBV9 and TRBJ2-7; 12 bases map to TRBD2. This CDR3 has 14 amino acids. Germline CDR1 and CDR2: SGDLS and YYNGEE. With V trimmed by 0 bases and J by 6 bases, 1 base remained unmatched. The CDR3 nucleotides read TGTGCCAGCAGCGTAGGACTAGCGGGGGTCGAGCAGTACTTC. It specifies CASSVGLAGVEQYF.

This chain connects TRBV10-3 to TRBJ2-7; no definite D call. The CDR3 extends over 11 amino acids. Trimming took 4 bases from V and 6 from J, leaving 7 bases between them. Per germline, CDR1 ENHRY and CDR2 SYGVKD. CDR3 bases: TGTGCCATCAGTGGTTCTTCCGAGCAGTACTTC. It codes for CAISGSSEQYF.